This entry lists 3 T cell receptor beta chains sequenced from one sample in a study of T cells in women clearing cervical HPV infection. Here immunoSEQ multiplex PCR was the method, and the copy in TCRdb shows in-frame clones only, minus some. The specimen's table records 28,000 or so clones. Sequencing was done on a sample of blood buffy coat. The source of these receptors is a woman aged 18 to 75 with a cervical HPV16 infection that either progressed to CIN3+ or cleared (not recorded which).

Remarks on this clone: The read ends 3 residues early relative to the CDR3; the germline J gene fills the gap. This chain joins TRBV19 and TRBJ1-4; tentatively, D is TRBD1 (6 bases). This CDR3 is built from 14 residues. V was shortened by 7 bases and J by 8 bases, with 17 bases between the two germline ends. Germline V lookup: CDR1 LNHDA, CDR2 SQIVND (reference sequence). The CDR3 spells CASKDSTGLEKLFF. Incomplete CDR3 DNA: TGTGCCAGTAAGGACAGCACAGGGTTGGAAAAA.

Details on this clone: The read is 3 residues too short to cover the CDR3 end, so that end is filled in from the germline J gene. V and J are TRBV18 and TRBJ1-2; D remains ambiguous. This CDR3 is built from 15 residues. CDR1 KGHSH and CDR2 LQKENI come from the germline V gene. The sequenced part of the CDR3 DNA is TGTGCCAGCTCACCACCGCTAGCGGGAAACGGCGAC. It encodes CASSPPLAGNGD. The CDR3 reads in full as CASSPPLAGNGDYTF.

Details on this clone: The read finishes 3 residues shy of the CDR3 end, and the germline J gene is used to complete it. The chain uses TRBV20-1 and TRBJ2-2; D may be TRBD1 (6 bases). Germline loops: CDR1 DFQATT, CDR2 SNEGSKA (reference sequence). This CDR3 spans 14 amino acids. CDR3 DNA, as far as it was read: TGCAGTGCTGCCCTTACAGGGTTCGGGGAAAAG. Its protein is CSAALTGFGEK. The full CDR3 reads CSAALTGFGEKLFF.